A selection of T cell receptor beta chains follows, all from one sample in a study of breast tumors, draining lymph nodes, adjacent tissues. TCRdb recomputed calls from the multiplex PCR reads with MiXCR, one row per CDR3 protein. The profile shows roughly 21,000 distinct CDR3 sequences, approximately 53% of them singletons. The sample was breast tumor tissue. The origin of the receptors is a female donor with breast cancer. Some clones in this sample may be carry-over from other donors' samples. CDR3s include the opening cysteine and the closing phenylalanine or tryptophan. A D gene is named only where the DNA matches it firmly. Clone size, where shown, is once, few, many, or a class for clones that have expanded.

J: TRBJ2-1; V: TRBV5-1; D: TRBD2; size: many; CDR3: CASATSANEQFF; DNA: TGCGCCAGCGCGACTAGCGCCAATGAGCAGTTCTTC
J: TRBJ2-3; V: TRBV29-1; D: TRBD2; size: once; CDR3: CSVTGLAGDCTDTQYF; DNA: TGCAGCGTCACGGGACTAGCGGGAGACTGCACAGATACGCAGTATTTT
J: TRBJ2-5; V: TRBV2; D: TRBD1; size: many; CDR3: CASSRDRQETQYF; DNA: TGTGCCAGCAGCCGGGACAGGCAAGAGACCCAGTACTTC
J: TRBJ1-2; V: TRBV10-3; D: TRBD1; size: few; CDR3: CAISPGQSYGYTF; DNA: TGTGCCATCAGTCCGGGACAGTCATATGGCTACACCTTC
J: TRBJ1-2; V: TRBV7-9; D: TRBD1; size: NA; CDR3: CASSLLDRDYGYTF; DNA: TGTGCCAGCAGCTTACTAGACAGGGACTATGGCTACACCTTC
J: TRBJ2-1; V: TRBV24-1; D: TRBD2; size: many; CDR3: CATSGYSAKPGLATNEQFF; DNA: TGTGCCACCAGTGGATACTCGGCCAAACCGGGACTAGCTACCAATGAGCAGTTCTTC
J: TRBJ1-1; V: TRBV5-1; D: NA; size: NA; CDR3: CASATQGTYTEAFF; DNA: TGCGCCAGCGCTACCCAGGGGACGTACACTGAAGCTTTCTTT
J: TRBJ2-1; V: TRBV10-3; D: TRBD1; size: NA; CDR3: CAISGTGGNEQFF; DNA: TGTGCCATCAGCGGGACAGGGGGCAATGAGCAGTTCTTC
J: TRBJ2-1; V: TRBV19; D: TRBD2; size: NA; CDR3: CASSISGGDEQFF; DNA: TGTGCCAGTAGTATCAGCGGGGGGGATGAGCAGTTCTTC
J: TRBJ2-1; V: TRBV20-1; D: TRBD2; size: NA; CDR3: CSARGLVGNEQFF; DNA: TGCAGTGCTCGAGGACTAGTTGGCAATGAGCAGTTCTTC
J: TRBJ1-2; V: TRBV10-1; D: NA; size: NA; CDR3: CASSGTSGSEVHCFAF; DNA: TGCGCCAGCAGTGGGACTAGCGGGAGCGAGGTGCATTGCTTCGCGTTC
J: TRBJ1-5; V: TRBV12-3/TRBV12-4; D: NA; size: many; CDR3: CASSLDNQPQHF; DNA: TGTGCCAGCAGTCTAGACAATCAGCCCCAGCATTTT
J: TRBJ2-1; V: TRBV4-1; D: NA; size: many; CDR3: CASSQRVDYNEQFF; DNA: TGCGCCAGCAGCCAAAGGGTGGACTACAATGAGCAGTTCTTC
J: TRBJ1-1; V: TRBV12-3/TRBV12-4; D: NA; size: NA; CDR3: CASMRLNTEAFF; DNA: TGTGCCAGCATGCGGCTGAACACTGAAGCTTTCTTT
J: TRBJ2-1; V: TRBV20-1; D: TRBD2; size: medium-sized; CDR3: CSARASGNEQFF; DNA: TGCAGTGCTAGGGCTAGCGGCAATGAGCAGTTCTTC
J: TRBJ1-3; V: TRBV18; D: NA; size: many; CDR3: CASSPVRQAPSGNTIYF; DNA: TGTGCCAGCTCACCCGTAAGACAGGCGCCGTCTGGAAACACCATATATTTT
J: TRBJ1-4; V: TRBV11-3; D: NA; size: many; CDR3: CASSLDPGGSNEKLFF; DNA: TGTGCCAGCAGCTTAGACCCGGGGGGGTCTAATGAAAAACTGTTTTTT
J: TRBJ2-7; V: TRBV6-1; D: TRBD2; size: NA; CDR3: CASSDWGLAGYYEQYF; DNA: TGTGCCAGCAGTGACTGGGGACTAGCGGGGTACTACGAGCAGTACTTC
J: TRBJ2-7; V: TRBV2; D: NA; size: NA; CDR3: CASSEACPNEQYF; DNA: TGTGCCAGCAGTGAAGCTTGCCCAAACGAGCAGTACTTC
J: TRBJ2-1; V: TRBV3-1; D: TRBD1; size: many; CDR3: CASSPGQGIYEQFF; DNA: TGTGCCAGCAGCCCGGGACAGGGGATTTATGAGCAGTTCTTC
J: TRBJ1-6; V: TRBV14; D: TRBD1; size: NA; CDR3: CASSQGNPRGDSPLHF; DNA: TGTGCCAGCAGCCAAGGAAATCCCAGGGGGGATTCACCCCTCCACTTT
J: TRBJ2-1; V: TRBV15; D: NA; size: many; CDR3: CATSRDPSTEQFF; DNA: TGTGCCACCAGCAGAGACCCTAGCACTGAGCAGTTCTTC
J: TRBJ1-2; V: TRBV5-1; D: NA; size: NA; CDR3: CASSPDTNNYGYTF; DNA: TGCGCCAGCAGCCCAGACACAAACAACTATGGCTACACCTTC
J: TRBJ2-2; V: TRBV4-2; D: NA; size: NA; CDR3: CASSQVAIERSNTGELFF; DNA: TGTGCCAGCAGCCAAGTGGCCATCGAGCGGTCGAACACCGGGGAGCTGTTTTTT
J: TRBJ2-1; V: TRBV20-1; D: TRBD2; size: medium-sized; CDR3: CSALILAGGPRAYNEQFF; DNA: TGCAGTGCTTTGATTCTAGCGGGAGGGCCTAGGGCCTACAATGAGCAGTTCTTC
J: TRBJ1-1; V: TRBV6-1; D: NA; size: NA; CDR3: CASSNKPGSGTEAFF; DNA: TGTGCCAGCAGTAATAAACCGGGGTCGGGCACTGAAGCTTTCTTT
J: TRBJ1-3; V: TRBV7-2; D: NA; size: NA; CDR3: CASTNSGNTIYF; DNA: TGTGCCAGCACCAACTCTGGAAACACCATATATTTT
J: TRBJ1-1; V: TRBV6-5; D: TRBD1; size: few; CDR3: CASTRTGRVTEAFF; DNA: TGTGCCAGCACCCGGACAGGGAGGGTCACTGAAGCTTTCTTT
J: TRBJ2-1; V: TRBV20-1; D: TRBD2; size: NA; CDR3: CSASGLAHNEQFF; DNA: TGCAGTGCTTCGGGACTAGCGCACAATGAGCAGTTCTTC
J: TRBJ1-2; V: TRBV29-1; D: TRBD1; size: few; CDR3: CSVVRQGGGYTF; DNA: TGCAGCGTCGTAAGACAGGGTGGCGGCTACACCTTC
J: TRBJ2-7; V: TRBV20-1; D: TRBD1; size: NA; CDR3: CSASNSGTGGAEQYF; DNA: TGCAGTGCTAGCAACTCCGGGACAGGGGGCGCCGAGCAGTACTTC
J: TRBJ1-6; V: TRBV5-1; D: NA; size: NA; CDR3: CASSLDQGHFSPLHF; DNA: TGCGCCAGCAGCTTGGATCAGGGTCACTTCTCACCCCTCCACTTT
J: TRBJ1-5; V: TRBV11-3; D: TRBD1; size: NA; CDR3: CASSPAGQGLYSNQPQHF; DNA: TGTGCCAGCAGCCCGGCGGGACAGGGTTTGTATAGCAATCAGCCCCAGCATTTT
J: TRBJ1-4; V: TRBV24-1; D: NA; size: NA; CDR3: CATSDPSEKLFF; DNA: TGTGCCACCAGTGACCCCTCTGAAAAACTGTTTTTT
J: TRBJ1-2; V: TRBV7-2; D: NA; size: NA; CDR3: CASSLASGNHYGYTF; DNA: TGTGCCAGCAGCTTAGCGTCAGGCAACCACTATGGCTACACCTTC
J: TRBJ2-7; V: TRBV7-2; D: TRBD2; size: NA; CDR3: CASSLGGLAGGKNSYEQYF; DNA: TGTGCCAGCAGCTTAGGGGGACTAGCGGGAGGTAAAAATTCCTACGAGCAGTACTTC
J: TRBJ1-6; V: TRBV20-1; D: NA; size: medium-sized; CDR3: CSARARANNSPLHF; DNA: TGCAGTGCTAGGGCAAGGGCTAATAATTCACCCCTCCACTTT
J: TRBJ1-6; V: TRBV6-5; D: NA; size: medium-sized; CDR3: CASRLRRGATYNSPLHF; DNA: TGTGCCAGCAGGCTCCGGAGGGGGGCGACTTATAATTCACCCCTCCACTTT
J: TRBJ2-2; V: TRBV11-2; D: NA; size: many; CDR3: CASSLLRANTGELFF; DNA: TGTGCCAGCAGCCTTTTACGCGCGAACACCGGGGAGCTGTTTTTT
J: TRBJ2-3; V: TRBV6-1; D: TRBD2; size: many; CDR3: CASSVSSGSPTDTQYF; DNA: TGTGCCAGCAGTGTCTCGAGCGGGAGCCCCACAGATACGCAGTATTTT
J: TRBJ2-5; V: TRBV5-1; D: NA; size: many; CDR3: CASSFRADGGHPAF; DNA: TGCGCCAGCAGCTTTAGGGCTGACGGGGGCCACCCCGCCTTC
J: TRBJ2-4; V: TRBV25-1; D: TRBD1; size: few; CDR3: CASSEDRGGHIQYF; DNA: TGTGCCAGCAGTGAAGACAGGGGCGGGCACATTCAGTACTTC
J: TRBJ1-4; V: TRBV29-1; D: NA; size: NA; CDR3: CSVSSVSTNEKLFF; DNA: TGCAGCGTTTCCTCGGTTTCCACTAATGAAAAACTGTTTTTT
J: TRBJ1-2; V: TRBV15; D: NA; size: medium-sized; CDR3: CATSRDNDGYTF; DNA: TGTGCCACCAGCAGAGATAACGATGGCTACACCTTC